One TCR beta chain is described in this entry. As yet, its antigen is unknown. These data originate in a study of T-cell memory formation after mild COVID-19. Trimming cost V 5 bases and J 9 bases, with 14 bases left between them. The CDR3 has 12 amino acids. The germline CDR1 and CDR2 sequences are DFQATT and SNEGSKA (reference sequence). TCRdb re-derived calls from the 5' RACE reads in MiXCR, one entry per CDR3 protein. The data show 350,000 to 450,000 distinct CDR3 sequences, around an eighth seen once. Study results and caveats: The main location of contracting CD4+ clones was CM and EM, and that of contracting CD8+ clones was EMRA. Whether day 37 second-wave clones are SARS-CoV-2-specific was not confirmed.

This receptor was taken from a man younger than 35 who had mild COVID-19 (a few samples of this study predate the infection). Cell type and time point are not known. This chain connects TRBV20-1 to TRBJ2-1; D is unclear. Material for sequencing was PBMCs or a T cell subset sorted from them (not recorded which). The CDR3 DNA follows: TGCAGTGCTCCCGATCAGACGGTTGAGCAGTTCTTC. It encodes CSAPDQTVEQFF.